These T cell receptor beta chains were read from a single sample in a study of HIV-infected children after antiretroviral therapy interruption. From the 3' RACE reads, TCRdb called clonotypes with MiXCR, one entry per CDR3 protein. Counted here are 30,000 to 40,000 distinct CDR3 sequences, approximately 6.1% occurring once; the ten biggest clones make up more than 0.95%. Sequencing used CD45RA+ CD4+ T cells from PBMCs, pooled from several time points, obtained from a donor given antiretroviral therapy, either interrupted or continuous. The receptor set was obtained from a pool of human donors with HIV. Each CDR3 is given with its conserved first and last residue. D genes are given only for firm matches. Where a row states a size, it is once, few, many or the class of an expanded clone; other rows omit it.

j_call	v_call	d_call	clone_size	cdr3_nt	cdr3_aa
TRBJ2-6	TRBV5-5	NA	NA	TGTGCCAGCAGCCCAAATATAGGGCCCTCTGGGGCCAACGTCCTGACTTTC	CASSPNIGPSGANVLTF
TRBJ2-1	TRBV30	NA	many	TGTGCCTGGAGTGTTACCTGGGGGGCCAACTATGCTGAGCAGTTCTTC	CAWSVTWGANYAEQFF
TRBJ2-5	TRBV6-2/TRBV6-3	TRBD2	many	TGTGCCAGCAAAAGGGCCGGGACTAGAAGATTGTTTGAGACCCAGTACTTC	CASKRAGTRRLFETQYF
TRBJ2-7	TRBV7-2	TRBD1	NA	TGTGCCAGCAGCCCAGGGGGTCCCCGGTACTTC	CASSPGGPRYF
TRBJ2-3	TRBV2	TRBD2	few	TGTGCCAGCAGCTATCTTAGCGGGATCACAGATACGCAGTATTTT	CASSYLSGITDTQYF
TRBJ1-1	TRBV20-1	NA	medium-sized	TGCAGTGCCCCCGTGGTGGGGAACACTGAAGCTTTCTTT	CSAPVVGNTEAFF
TRBJ2-1	TRBV28	TRBD2	many	TGTGCCAGCATTGGACTAGCGGGAGACAATGAGCAGTTCTTC	CASIGLAGDNEQFF
TRBJ2-2	TRBV14	NA	many	TGTGCCAGCAGCCAAGCCATCACCGGGGAGCTGTTTTTT	CASSQAITGELFF
TRBJ2-7	TRBV20-1	NA	many	TGCAGTGCTAAACCCACCGCTACCTACGAGCAGTACTTC	CSAKPTATYEQYF
TRBJ2-3	TRBV7-6	NA	many	TGTGCCAGCAGCCCCGGGGGCTTCAGGACGCAGTATTTT	CASSPGGFRTQYF
TRBJ1-6	TRBV11-2	NA	many	TGTGCCAGCAGCTTAGGGGACGGCAGAAAAAGGTTGGATTCACCCCTCCACTTT	CASSLGDGRKRLDSPLHF
TRBJ2-7	TRBV4-2	TRBD1	medium-sized	TGTGCCAGCAGCCAAACAGGGGTGGAACAGTACTTC	CASSQTGVEQYF
TRBJ2-1	TRBV7-6	NA	many	TGTGCCAGCAGCCCATCACTAGTTCCGAGCGATGAGCAGTTCTTC	CASSPSLVPSDEQFF
TRBJ2-5	TRBV5-1	NA	many	TGCGCCAGCAGCCCCGGATGGGGGGAGACCCAGTACTTC	CASSPGWGETQYF
TRBJ2-7	TRBV7-2	TRBD1	many	TGTGCCAGCAGCATGGACAGGGGGCCCTCCTACGAGCAGTACTTC	CASSMDRGPSYEQYF
TRBJ1-2	TRBV9	NA	few	TGTGCCAGCAGCACCCCCCCAGCCTTC	CASSTPPAF
TRBJ2-5	TRBV7-2	NA	many	TGTGCCAGCAGCTTGGGCAGGGCGGAGACCCAGTACTTC	CASSLGRAETQYF
TRBJ2-1	TRBV6-5	NA	few	TGTGCCAGCAGTCATGGGGACAACTATGAGCAGTTCTTC	CASSHGDNYEQFF
TRBJ2-7	TRBV5-4	TRBD2	many	TGTGCCAGCAGCCCCGGGACTAGCGGGGGTGGTACCTACGAGCAGTACTTC	CASSPGTSGGGTYEQYF
TRBJ2-3	TRBV6-5	NA	NA	TGTGCCAGCAGTTACGCCGCGGGCCAACAGGGAGATACGCAGTATTTT	CASSYAAGQQGDTQYF
TRBJ1-2	TRBV2	TRBD1	many	TGTGCCAGCAGTGAACCCGGGACAGGACTATTCTATGGCTACACCTTC	CASSEPGTGLFYGYTF
TRBJ2-7	TRBV20-1	NA	few	TGCAGTGCTACTAACTACCATCGGGACACCCATTGGGCAACCTACGAGCAGTACTTC	CSATNYHRDTHWATYEQYF
TRBJ2-3	TRBV28	TRBD2	many	TGTGCCAGCAGTTCCTCTAGCGGGGCTCGCACAGATACGCAGTATTTT	CASSSSSGARTDTQYF
TRBJ1-5	TRBV7-2	NA	many	TGTGCCAGCAGCTTAGCCCAGGGAAATCAGCCCCAGCATTTT	CASSLAQGNQPQHF
TRBJ1-5	TRBV7-2	NA	many	TGTGCCAGCAGCCCCGAGTCGGGATTTGGGCAGCCCCAGCATTTT	CASSPESGFGQPQHF
TRBJ2-4	TRBV10-3	NA	many	TGTGCCATCAGTGAGTCGCTAGACCACATTCAGTACTTC	CAISESLDHIQYF
TRBJ2-2	TRBV4-2	TRBD1	few	TGTGCCAGCAGGTGGGGACAGGGAATCACCGGGGAGCTGTTTTTT	CASRWGQGITGELFF
TRBJ2-7	TRBV28	NA	many	TGTGCCAGCAGTTTTGGAGGGGCGAGATACGAGCAGTACTTC	CASSFGGARYEQYF
TRBJ1-4	TRBV5-6	TRBD1	many	TGTGCCAGCTCCAGGGGGAGCGGTGAAAAACTGTTTTTT	CASSRGSGEKLFF
TRBJ2-3	TRBV24-1	NA	many	TGTGCCACCAGTGGGGCCCTCACAGATACGCAGTATTTT	CATSGALTDTQYF
TRBJ1-4	TRBV12-3/TRBV12-4	NA	many	TGTGCCAGCAGTACTGGACATGGGGAAGAAAAACTGTTTTTT	CASSTGHGEEKLFF
TRBJ1-1	TRBV6-5	TRBD1	many	TGTGCCAGCCGACAGGGGGCCTGGAACACTGAAGCTTTCTTT	CASRQGAWNTEAFF
TRBJ2-5	TRBV11-1	TRBD2	many	TGTGCCAGCAGCCACGGACGTGTTAGCGGGAGACAAGAGACCCAGTACTTC	CASSHGRVSGRQETQYF
TRBJ1-2	TRBV29-1	NA	NA	TGCAGCGTTGAAAACGGGGACTATGGCTACACCTTC	CSVENGDYGYTF
TRBJ2-5	TRBV27	NA	NA	TGTGCCAGCAGTTTAAGTATCCAAGAGACCCAGTACTTC	CASSLSIQETQYF
TRBJ1-5	TRBV29-1	TRBD1	many	TGCAGCGTCGCCCTTGGGACAGGGAATCAGCCCCAGCATTTT	CSVALGTGNQPQHF
TRBJ2-7	TRBV10-3	NA	many	TGTGCCATCAGTGATGGAGGGGCCGAGCAGTACTTC	CAISDGGAEQYF
TRBJ2-3	TRBV20-1	NA	few	TGCAGTGCTAGTGATCGGAACTCGGATACGCAGTATTTT	CSASDRNSDTQYF
TRBJ2-7	TRBV7-4	NA	few	TGTGCCAGCAGTATCGCTGGGGGGTCCTATGAACAGTACTTC	CASSIAGGSYEQYF
TRBJ2-5	TRBV3-1	NA	NA	TGTGCCAGCAGCCCCCTAGCAGCAGGAGAGACCCAGTACTTC	CASSPLAAGETQYF
TRBJ1-5	TRBV9	NA	NA	TGTGCCAGCATCATTAAATCAATGGACAGTTATAATCAGCCCCAGCATTTT	CASIIKSMDSYNQPQHF
TRBJ2-2	TRBV6-4	NA	few	TGTGCCAGCAAAACGGAGGGGGCGCACACCGGGGAGCTGTTTTTT	CASKTEGAHTGELFF
TRBJ2-7	TRBV18	NA	many	TGTGCCAGCTCACCCGGGGGGACAAGCCTCTACGAGCAGTACTTC	CASSPGGTSLYEQYF